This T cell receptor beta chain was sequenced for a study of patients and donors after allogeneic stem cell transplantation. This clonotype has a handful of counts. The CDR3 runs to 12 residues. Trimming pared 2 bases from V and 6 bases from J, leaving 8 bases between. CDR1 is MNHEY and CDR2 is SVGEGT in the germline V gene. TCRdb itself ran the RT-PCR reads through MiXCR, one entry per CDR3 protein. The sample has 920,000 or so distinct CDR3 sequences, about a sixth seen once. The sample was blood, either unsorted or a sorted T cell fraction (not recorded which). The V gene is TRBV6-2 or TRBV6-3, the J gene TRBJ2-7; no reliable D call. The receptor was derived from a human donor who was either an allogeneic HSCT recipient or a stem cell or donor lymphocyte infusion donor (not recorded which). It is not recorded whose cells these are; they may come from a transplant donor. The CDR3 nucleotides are TGTGCCAGCAGTTACAGGGTCGTCGAGCAGTACTTC. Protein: CASSYRVVEQYF.